This is a list of T cell receptor beta chains from one sample in a study of cytomegalovirus exposure and HLA in healthy donors. The table came from immunoSEQ multiplex PCR; TCRdb's copy has only in-frame clones and leaves some out. Seen here are more than 70,000 clones, 65% to 75% observed once, and the top ten hold 6% to 9.5%. Sequenced sample: PBMCs. These receptors came from a man aged 35-49 years in good health and CMV-seropositive. CDR3s include the opening cysteine and the closing phenylalanine or tryptophan. A D gene is named only where the DNA matches it firmly. Clone size is not always given. Where it is, it says once, few, many or a class for expanded clones.

clone_size,d_call,v_call,j_call,cdr3_aa,cdr3_nt
many,.,TRBV6-5,TRBJ1-6,CASSLQENNSPLHF,TGTGCCAGCAGTCTGCAGGAAAATAATTCACCCCTCCACTTT
.,TRBD1,TRBV11-3,TRBJ2-1,CASSPGQGATKQFF,TGTGCCAGCAGCCCCGGACAGGGGGCAACCAAGCAGTTCTTC
.,.,TRBV4-1,TRBJ2-5,CASSPSDDGSETQYF,TGCGCCAGCAGCCCCTCCGACGACGGGTCAGAGACCCAGTACTTC
.,.,TRBV30,TRBJ2-7,CAWSVGSSYEQYF,TGTGCCTGGAGTGTTGGTAGCTCCTACGAGCAGTACTTC
.,.,TRBV6-1,TRBJ1-5,CASSPVPTQPQHF,TGTGCCAGCAGTCCGGTTCCAACCCAGCCCCAGCATTTT
once,.,TRBV6-1,TRBJ2-3,CASSPGSQTDTQYF,TGTGCCAGCAGCCCAGGGTCCCAGACAGATACGCAGTATTTT
.,.,TRBV30,TRBJ1-1,CAWSPKRGFDTEAFF,TGTGCCTGGAGTCCTAAAAGGGGGTTTGACACTGAAGCTTTCTTT
.,.,TRBV9,TRBJ1-6,CASSVGLKNSPLHF,TGTGCCAGCAGCGTCGGACTGAAGAATTCACCCCTCCACTTT
.,TRBD1,TRBV5-1,TRBJ2-3,CASSLVQGAGDTQYF,TGCGCCAGCAGCTTGGTTCAGGGGGCTGGAGATACGCAGTATTTT
.,TRBD1,TRBV6-1,TRBJ1-6,CASSETQGASSPLHF,TGTGCCAGCAGTGAAACACAGGGGGCGTCCTCACCCCTCCACTTT
.,TRBD2,TRBV18,TRBJ2-1,CASSPQKASGRIGEQFF,TGTGCCAGCTCACCACAAAAGGCTAGCGGGAGAATTGGTGAGCAGTTCTTC
.,TRBD2,TRBV25-1,TRBJ2-3,CASSDLGLAGGTDTQYF,TGTGCCAGCAGTGATCTTGGGCTAGCGGGGGGCACAGATACGCAGTATTTT
.,.,TRBV19,TRBJ1-1,CASSNSHIRGPTEAFF,TGTGCCAGTAGTAATAGCCATATCAGGGGTCCCACTGAAGCTTTCTTT
.,TRBD2,TRBV7-6,TRBJ2-7,CASSPLAGVGGEQYF,TGTGCCAGCAGCCCCCTAGCGGGGGTGGGGGGCGAGCAGTACTTC
.,.,TRBV2,TRBJ1-5,CASSEDRVPGQPQHF,TGTGCCAGCAGTGAAGACAGGGTCCCTGGCCAGCCCCAGCATTTT
.,.,TRBV5-1,TRBJ2-2,CASSRPDRGSGELFF,TGCGCCAGCAGCCGCCCGGACAGAGGGTCCGGGGAGCTGTTTTTT
few,.,TRBV5-1,TRBJ2-4,CASSSGARGDIQYF,TGCGCCAGCAGCTCAGGGGCCAGGGGGGACATTCAGTACTTC
.,TRBD1,TRBV19,TRBJ1-1,CASTQSGGQGSEAFF,TGTGCCAGTACCCAATCCGGGGGACAGGGATCTGAAGCTTTCTTT
once,TRBD1,TRBV5-4,TRBJ2-7,CASSPLAGGNYEQYF,TGTGCCAGCAGCCCCCTGGCAGGGGGAAACTACGAGCAGTACTTC
few,.,TRBV14,TRBJ2-2,CASSQGQTYTGELFF,TGTGCCAGCAGCCAAGGACAGACTTACACCGGGGAGCTGTTTTTT
.,TRBD2,TRBV6-1,TRBJ2-1,CASSGRSGSSYNEQFF,TGTGCCAGCAGTGGGAGGAGCGGGAGCTCCTACAATGAGCAGTTCTTC
.,.,TRBV7-9,TRBJ2-1,CASSPPAELNEQFF,TGTGCCAGCAGCCCACCCGCGGAACTAAATGAGCAGTTCTTC
.,.,TRBV5-1,TRBJ1-1,CASSFGQGGTEAFF,TGCGCCAGCAGCTTCGGGCAGGGAGGCACTGAAGCTTTCTTT
.,.,TRBV7-9,TRBJ1-5,CASSFGSGGQPQHF,TGTGCCAGCAGCTTTGGGTCCGGAGGGCAGCCCCAGCATTTT
.,.,TRBV7-9,TRBJ1-6,CASSSPARGYNSPLHF,TGTGCCAGCAGCTCTCCGGCCAGGGGTTATAATTCACCCCTCCACTTT
.,TRBD1,TRBV6-1,TRBJ2-2,CAIRTGGNTGELFF,TGTGCCATCAGGACAGGGGGAAACACCGGGGAGCTGTTTTTT
.,TRBD1,TRBV18,TRBJ1-2,CASSPDRVYGYTF,TGTGCCAGCTCACCCGACAGGGTTTATGGCTACACCTTC
.,TRBD1,TRBV5-6,TRBJ1-2,CASSLGQGASYGYTF,TGTGCCAGCAGCCTGGGACAGGGGGCCTCCTATGGCTACACCTTC
.,TRBD1,TRBV27,TRBJ2-1,CASSRGRGGTSSYNEQFF,TGTGCCAGCAGCCGAGGACGAGGGGGCACGAGCTCCTACAATGAGCAGTTCTTC
.,.,TRBV30,TRBJ1-5,CAWRTGFNQPQHF,TGTGCCTGGAGGACAGGCTTCAATCAGCCCCAGCATTTT
once,TRBD1,TRBV7-2,TRBJ1-1,CASSTRQGGITEAFF,TGTGCCAGCAGCACCCGACAGGGCGGTATAACTGAAGCTTTCTTT
.,.,TRBV27,TRBJ1-2,CASSYQQGKYGYTF,TGTGCCAGCAGCTACCAACAGGGTAAATATGGCTACACCTTC
.,.,TRBV28,TRBJ1-5,CASGGVDSNQPQHF,TGTGCCAGCGGAGGGGTAGATAGCAATCAGCCCCAGCATTTT
.,TRBD1,TRBV30,TRBJ1-3,CAWSVPTWGTASPSGNTIYF,TGTGCCTGGAGTGTTCCCACTTGGGGGACAGCTTCTCCCTCTGGAAACACCATATATTTT
medium-sized,.,TRBV28,TRBJ1-2,CASTGPTGLANYGYTF,TGTGCCAGCACCGGCCCGACAGGCCTGGCGAACTATGGCTACACCTTC
.,TRBD1,TRBV30,TRBJ1-5,CAWSRGQGTGPQHF,TGTGCCTGGAGTCGGGGACAGGGCACGGGGCCCCAGCATTTT
.,.,TRBV2,TRBJ1-5,CASSAGVGNQPQHF,TGTGCCAGCAGTGCGGGGGTAGGCAATCAGCCCCAGCATTTT
few,TRBD1,TRBV18,TRBJ1-6,CASSLGTGGSNSPLHF,TGTGCCAGCTCACTCGGGACAGGGGGCAGTAATTCACCCCTCCACTTT
.,.,TRBV6-1,TRBJ1-6,CASSAQGPPLHF,TGTGCCAGCAGTGCACAGGGCCCACCCCTCCACTTT